The table lists the clone carrying this T cell receptor beta chain with a few counts. The antigen is undetermined. This sample was included in a study of regulatory T cells in long-lasting Graves disease. According to the study, TCR beta libraries were built with iRepertoire HTBI primers and CDR3-region Arm-PCR. Each CDR3 protein is one row after TCRdb ran MiXCR on the multiplex PCR reads. The table records more than 350,000 distinct CDR3 sequences, 14% to 15% of them present only once. The V end was cut by 6 bases, the J end by 2 bases, with 14 bases between. This CDR3 is built from 15 residues. From germline, CDR1 is MNHNS and CDR2 SASEGT. The study's findings and limits: Those with persistent disease had in common more public clonotypes (about 2,700) than new patients (about 900).

Time point noted: newly diagnosed GD, antithyroid drugs for less than 3 months. Generation of the TCR library employed RNA extracted from PBMCs. This same sample was also part of a study on T cells in Graves' hyperthyroidism and ophthalmopathy. That work adds: Most thyroid clonotypes that were expanded above 0.001 also turned up in blood.

The gene calls are TRBV6-1 and TRBJ1-5, with a weak D call TRBD1 (6 bases). Sequencing used peripheral blood mononuclear cells (PBMCs), obtained at new diagnosis, from a patient treated with antithyroid drugs. This clonotype was sampled from a woman aged 30 to 39 with Graves disease. This chain's CDR3 is CASSAGVEGNQPQHF. In DNA, the CDR3 is TGTGCCAGCAGCGCAGGGGTTGAGGGCAATCAGCCCCAGCATTTT.